The T cell receptor (beta chain) under discussion was sequenced for a study of T cell responses to AZD1222 COVID-19 vaccine. About this clone: The antigen remains unidentified.

Method: immunoSEQ multiplex PCR; TCRdb's copy keeps in-frame clones and lacks some. The table records 130,000 or so clones, roughly 93% of them present only once. The CDR3 consists of 16 residues. Trimming at V came to 2 bases and at J to 3 bases, leaving 8 bases not matched to a gene. The germline CDR1 and CDR2 sequences are MDHEN and SYDVKM. Broader study findings: The donors showed a predominance of white British ancestry and of females, with possible underestimation of clonal diversity. Spike regions recognized by vaccine-associated CD4 TCRs spanned the protein, led by 160-218 and 743-854. None of the repertoires were sampled until the peak T cell response had passed. Two AZD1222 doses significantly raised spike-specific TCR breadth and depth over controls.

This rearrangement joins TRBV28 to TRBJ2-7, with 9 bases identical to TRBD2. The material sequenced was peripheral blood, taken 28 days after the second AZD1222 dose. The clonotype comes from an adult who received the AZD1222 COVID-19 vaccine. The chain's CDR3 is CASSLLTSGGDYEQYF. The DNA for the CDR3 is TGTGCCAGCAGTTTACTGACTAGCGGAGGGGACTACGAGCAGTACTTC.